In its sample, the clone carrying this T cell receptor beta chain was seen a few times. These data are taken from a study of T cells in Graves' hyperthyroidism and ophthalmopathy. The CDR3 has 16 residues. Germline assignment: CDR1 LNHNV and CDR2 YYDKDF (reference sequence). V trimming: 0 bases; J trimming: 1 base; junction bases outside the gene matches: 4. The study included ophthalmopathy patients with Clinical Activity Score at least 3, NOSPECS grade at least 4 and duration under 3 months. Each 10 ml fresh peripheral blood draw supplied the PBMCs. Using RNA transcripts as the source, TCR beta CDR3 regions were amplified. The HTBI primer set served for first-round RT-PCR of the TCR CDR3. MiXCR was run by TCRdb on the multiplex PCR reads, yielding one entry per CDR3 protein. The sample holds about half a million distinct CDR3 sequences, approximately 20% seen once.

J is TRBJ2-3 and V is TRBV15; 7 nucleotides agree with TRBD1. Sequenced: blood. The TCR comes from a man between 40 and 49 years old with Graves' ophthalmopathy. DNA of the CDR3: TGTGCCACCAGCAGAGACCTCCAGGGGGGCACAGATACGCAGTATTTT. Protein sequence: CATSRDLQGGTDTQYF.